This TCR beta chain was observed in a study of T cells in Graves' hyperthyroidism and ophthalmopathy. This clonotype was detected a few times. What it recognizes is unknown. Study-wide results and caveats: Blood also contained most expanded thyroid clonotypes above 0.001.

The CDR3 length is 14 residues. V shed 1 base and J shed 4 bases, with 10 bases lying between them. The germline V gene has CDR1 LNHDA and CDR2 SQIVND (reference sequence). RNA transcripts served as the template for amplifying TCR beta CDR3 regions. The study used the HTBI primer set for a first-round RT-PCR of the TCR CDR3. TCRdb called the multiplex PCR reads again in MiXCR, with one record for every CDR3 protein. The table includes hundreds of thousands of distinct CDR3 sequences, roughly 46% detected once. The specimen was peripheral blood or thyroid tissue (not recorded which). The receptor was isolated from an adult man with Graves' disease, either hyperthyroidism or ophthalmopathy (not recorded which). The rearrangement joins TRBV19 to TRBJ1-1, with D possibly being TRBD1 (5 bases). The CDR3 sequence: CASSIGGVGTEAFF. For the CDR3, the DNA is TGTGCCAGTAGTATAGGAGGGGTGGGCACTGAAGCTTTCTTT. Supplemented by reference TRBV19 and TRBJ1-1, the full variable domain reads DGGITQSPKYLFRKEGQNVTLSCEQNLNHDAMYWYRQDPGQGLRLIYYSQIVNDFQKGDIAEGYSVSREKKESFPLTVTSAQKNPTAFYLCASSIGGVGTEAFFGQGTRLTVV.